The TCR beta chain described here comes from a study of radiation and T cells in renal cell carcinoma. Regarding the study as a whole: No pretreatment tumor biopsies were available for baseline clonotypes.

Between the trimmed V and J ends, which lost 7 bases and 8 bases, there was a span of 9 bases. CDR3 length: 11 amino acids. The germline gives CDR1 MNHEY, CDR2 SVGAGI. With respect to this clone: Its antigen is not identified.

Specified time point: baseline pretreatment blood. As for treatment: 15 Gy SBRT to primary tumor, nephrectomy 4 weeks later. Data came from immunoSEQ multiplex PCR; TCRdb stores just in-frame clones and leaves some out. The table records 120,000 to 150,000 clones, around 78% of them present only once. The rearrangement joins TRBV6-5 to TRBJ2-1; TRBD2 is a possible D gene (6 bases). Material: blood, obtained from a patient whose treatment included radiotherapy and nephrectomy. This TCR was recovered from a woman aged 50 to 60 with renal cell carcinoma. The CDR3, as DNA: TGTGCCAGCACGGAGGGATATGAGCAGTTCTTC. This sequence encodes CASTEGYEQFF.